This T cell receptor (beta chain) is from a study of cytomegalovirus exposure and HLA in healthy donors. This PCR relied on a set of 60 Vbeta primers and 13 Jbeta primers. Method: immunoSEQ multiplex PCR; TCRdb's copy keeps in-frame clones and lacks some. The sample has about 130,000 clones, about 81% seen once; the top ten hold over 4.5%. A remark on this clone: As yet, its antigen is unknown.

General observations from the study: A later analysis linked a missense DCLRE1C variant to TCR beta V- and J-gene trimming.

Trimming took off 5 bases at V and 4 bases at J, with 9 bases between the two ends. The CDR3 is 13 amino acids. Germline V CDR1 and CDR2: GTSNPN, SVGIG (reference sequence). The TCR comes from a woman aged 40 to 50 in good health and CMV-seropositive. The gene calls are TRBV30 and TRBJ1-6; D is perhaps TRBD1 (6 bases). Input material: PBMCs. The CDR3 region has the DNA TGTGCCTGGGCAGGACAGTATAATTCACCCCTCCACTTT. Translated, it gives CAWAGQYNSPLHF. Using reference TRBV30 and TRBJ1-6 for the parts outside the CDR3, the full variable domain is SQTIHQWPATLVQPVGSPLSLECTVEGTSNPNLYWYRQAAGRGLQLLFYSVGIGQISSEVPQNLSASRPQDRQFILSSKKLLLSDSGFYLCAWAGQYNSPLHFGNGTRLTVT.